The source of this T cell receptor (beta chain) is a study of response to subunit inactivated influenza vaccine. This clonotype was seen a few times. Its antigen remains unknown. Study observations and caveats: Authors suggested few new T cells are recruited by each seasonal influenza vaccination.

TCRdb used MiXCR to reprocess the RT-PCR reads, holding one entry per CDR3 protein. The data contain around 850,000 distinct CDR3 sequences, approximately 17% of them singletons. This CDR3 has 12 amino acids. Germline V lookup: CDR1 SQVTM, CDR2 ANQGSEA. V was clipped by 5 bases and J by 0 bases, with 7 bases between them. The TCR comes from a man aged 45-65 years who received an inactivated influenza vaccine. The material was PBMCs from blood, obtained 5 days after vaccination. The chain joins TRBV29-1 to TRBJ2-5; D call uncertain. CDR3 coding DNA: TGCAGCGTTCGACTGAACCAAGAGACCCAGTACTTC. This translates into CSVRLNQETQYF.